The 18 T cell receptor beta chains given below trace back to one sample, sequenced in a study of blood T cell repertoires in COVID-19 (dated by TCRdb to the early 2020s). The library was built by means of the immunoSEQ multiplex PCR assay. TCRdb retrieved this table from immuneACCESS and kept in-frame rearrangements only. Not all clones are present; in checked studies, unresolved V genes account for under half, and no reason is known for the remainder. This sample has 90,000 to 120,000 clones in its table, and approximately 62% of those were observed once. About 6.5% of the sample is taken by the ten largest. Source material: peripheral blood. The receptors derive from a man older than 75 with acute or convalescent COVID-19.

As regards this clone: The same CDR3 also results from other DNA sequences found in this sample. The genes are TRBV5-6 and TRBJ2-7; 9 bases map to TRBD1. The CDR3 totals 14 residues. V shed 4 bases, J shed 3 bases, and the junction held 5 bases outside the gene matches. CDR1 and CDR2 (germline): SGHDT, YYEEEE. The CDR3 DNA is TGTGCCAGCAGCCGGACAGGGGCTGGCTACGAGCAGTACTTC. It codes for CASSRTGAGYEQYF.

The chain employs TRBV4-2 and TRBJ1-1, with a tentative D call TRBD1 (6 bases). The CDR3 length is 12 residues. The ends were cut back, 3 bases at V and 8 bases at J, with 10 bases in the middle. CDR1 and CDR2 (germline): LGHNA, YNFKEQ. The CDR3 DNA reads TGTGCCAGCAGCCAGCTGGACAGCGAAGCTTTCTTT. This translates into CASSQLDSEAFF.

This chain connects TRBV7-9 to TRBJ2-3; tentatively, D is TRBD2 (5 bases). This CDR3 contains 13 residues. The V end lost 5 bases, the J end lost 6 bases, and 12 bases lay between the germline ends. Germline CDR1 SEHNR, CDR2 FQNEAQ (reference sequence). The CDR3 DNA is TGTGCCAGCAGCACCCGAGGGCCGGATACGCAGTATTTT. It yields the protein CASSTRGPDTQYF.

J is TRBJ2-2 and V is TRBV2; unclear D gene. Germline lookup yields CDR1 SNHLY and CDR2 FYNNEI. V lost 9 bases, J lost 5 bases, and 4 bases lay in between. The length of the CDR3 is 10 residues. CDR3 region: CASKTGELFF. The CDR3 region has the DNA TGTGCCAGTAAAACCGGGGAGCTGTTTTTT. Full variable domain (outside the CDR3, taken from reference TRBV2 and TRBJ2-2): EPEVTQTPSHQVTQMGQEVILRCVPISNHLYFYWYRQILGQKVEFLVSFYNNEISEKSEIFDDQFSVERPDGSNFTLKIRSTKLEDSAMYFCASKTGELFFGEGSRLTVL.

The chain uses TRBV7-9 and TRBJ2-5; TRBD2 might be the D (5 bases). CDR1 and CDR2 (germline): SEHNR, FQNEAQ (reference sequence). V was trimmed by 3 bases and J by 0 bases, leaving 8 bases between them. The CDR3 has 14 residues. The CDR3 loop is CASSLDLYQETQYF. CDR3 DNA: TGTGCCAGCAGCTTGGACTTGTACCAAGAGACCCAGTACTTC.

The chain carries TRBV7-8 and TRBJ2-5, with 8 nucleotides matching TRBD2. The CDR3 consists of 14 residues. V shed 2 bases and J 4 bases; nucleotides not matched to a gene: 3. Germline V gene data show CDR1 as SGHVS and CDR2 as FQNEAQ. This CDR3 is CASSLWREVETQYF. The CDR3 DNA reads as TGTGCCAGCAGCTTATGGCGGGAGGTAGAGACCCAGTACTTC.

The chain is built from TRBV7-2 and TRBJ1-2; tentatively, D is TRBD1 (6 bases). Trimming removed 5 bases at V and 6 bases at J, with 16 bases between. Per the germline V gene, CDR1 is SGHTA and CDR2 is FQGNSA. The CDR3 sequence is 14 residues long. CDR3 in amino acids: CASSPARQEHGYTF. CDR3 nucleotides: TGTGCCAGCAGCCCTGCTCGACAGGAGCATGGCTACACCTTC. The full variable domain, in which reference TRBV7-2 and TRBJ1-2 provide the parts outside the CDR3, is GAGVSQSPSNKVTEKGKDVELRCDPISGHTALYWYRQSLGQGLEFLIYFQGNSAPDKSGLPSDRFSAERTGGSVSTLTIQRTQQEDSAVYLCASSPARQEHGYTFGSGTRLTVV.

The rearrangement uses TRBV28 and TRBJ1-2; 8 nucleotides match TRBD1. Germline lookup yields CDR1 MDHEN and CDR2 SYDVKM. This CDR3 spans 14 amino acids. J lost 8 bases, V lost 5 bases, and 10 bases had no gene match. The CDR3 spells CASSLRGRFRGYTF. The CDR3, as DNA: TGTGCCAGCAGTCTCAGGGGGCGCTTTCGAGGCTACACCTTC.

The chain carries TRBV19 and TRBJ1-2; TRBD1 matches 8 bases. This CDR3 contains 14 residues. CDR1 and CDR2 (germline): LNHDA, SQIVND (reference sequence). Losses at the gene ends were 8 bases for V and 2 bases for J; bases not matched to a gene: 7. The chain's CDR3 is CASYRTGINYGYTF. CDR3 DNA sequence: TGTGCCAGTTACCGGACAGGGATAAACTATGGCTACACCTTC. The full variable domain, with the rest looked up from reference TRBV19 and TRBJ1-2, is DGGITQSPKYLFRKEGQNVTLSCEQNLNHDAMYWYRQDPGQGLRLIYYSQIVNDFQKGDIAEGYSVSREKKESFPLTVTSAQKNPTAFYLCASYRTGINYGYTFGSGTRLTVV.

CDR3 DNA sequence: TGTGCCAGCAGTGAGCTGAATGAGCAGTTCTTC. Amino acid sequence: CASSELNEQFF. The V and J genes are TRBV12-3 or TRBV12-4 and TRBJ2-1; D is unresolved. V shed 5 bases and J shed 7 bases, with 6 bases lying between them. The CDR3 length is 11 residues.

Only one count was recorded for this clone. V gene TRBV15 combines with J gene TRBJ2-6; TRBD1 matches 12 bases. Looked up from germline, CDR1 is LNHNV and CDR2 is YYDKDF (reference sequence). V shed 6 bases and J 3 bases; nucleotides not matched to a gene: 9. The CDR3 is 18 amino acids. The CDR3 region is CATRATGTGGDGANVLTF. As DNA, the CDR3 is TGTGCCACCAGAGCAACCGGGACAGGGGGCGATGGGGCCAACGTCCTGACTTTC.

The V and J genes are TRBV20-1 and TRBJ2-1, with 9 nucleotides matching TRBD2. The CDR3 runs 14 residues. Trimming at V came to 3 bases and at J to 4 bases, leaving 4 bases not matched to a gene. Germline V CDR1 and CDR2: DFQATT, SNEGSKA (reference sequence). CDR3: CSASRAGGYNEQFF. The CDR3, as DNA: TGCAGTGCTAGTAGGGCGGGAGGGTACAATGAGCAGTTCTTC.

The genes are TRBV6-5 and TRBJ2-4; tentatively, D is TRBD1 (8 bases). Trimming pared 7 bases from V and 5 bases from J, leaving 15 bases between. This CDR3 region has 14 residues. Germline loops: CDR1 MNHEY, CDR2 SVGAGI. The CDR3 loop is CASNQQGGENIQYF. CDR3 in DNA: TGTGCCAGCAATCAACAGGGGGGGGAAAACATTCAGTACTTC.

The CDR3 spells CASSFSQAGGETQYF. For the CDR3, the DNA is TGTGCCAGCAGCTTCTCTCAGGCGGGAGGGGAGACCCAGTACTTC. The chain uses TRBV5-4 and TRBJ2-5; TRBD2 matches 9 bases. Germline CDR1 is SGHNT and CDR2 is YYREEE (reference sequence). V lost 2 bases and J lost 5; bases outside the gene matches: 7. The CDR3 is 15 residues long.

This clone has at least ten counts. The chain has TRBV6-2 or TRBV6-3 and TRBJ2-7, with TRBD2 matching over 12 bases. The J segment lost 4 bases and the V segment lost 3 bases, leaving 4 bases of the junction unmatched. Germline CDR1 and CDR2: MNHEY and SVGEGT. The CDR3 consists of 15 residues. CDR3 protein: CASSYLAGGRYEQYF. CDR3 in DNA: TGTGCCAGCAGTTATCTAGCGGGAGGGCGGTACGAGCAGTACTTC.

This clone was counted once. This rearrangement joins TRBV15 to TRBJ2-3, with 7 bases matching TRBD2. The germline gives CDR1 LNHNV, CDR2 YYDKDF (reference sequence). The ends lost 9 bases at V and 0 bases at J; junction bases unmatched: 12. The CDR3 covers 16 residues. CDR3 DNA sequence: TGTGCCACTATCGGGACCGGGAGGTCTAGCACAGATACGCAGTATTTT. Its translation is CATIGTGRSSTDTQYF. Variable domain in full (rest from reference TRBV15 and TRBJ2-3): DAMVIQNPRYQVTQFGKPVTLSCSQTLNHNVMYWYQQKSSQAPKLLFHYYDKDFNNEADTPDNFQSRRPNTSFCFLDIRSPGLGDTAMYLCATIGTGRSSTDTQYFGPGTRLTVL.

CDR3 sequence: CASSPTGDFYNEQFF. In DNA, the CDR3 is TGTGCCAGCAGCCCAACGGGGGATTTCTACAATGAGCAGTTCTTC. The chain employs TRBV9 and TRBJ2-1, with D possibly matching TRBD2 (6 bases). V shed 4 bases and J shed 3 bases, with 14 bases lying between them. Germline V gene data show CDR1 as SGDLS and CDR2 as YYNGEE. This CDR3 is built from 15 residues.

The CDR3 DNA follows: TGTGCCAGCACCCCGGGACAGTCTTATAGCAATCAGCCCCAGCATTTT. As protein: CASTPGQSYSNQPQHF. The V gene is TRBV7-2, the J gene TRBJ1-5; TRBD1 matches 7 bases. V lost 7 bases, J lost 0 bases, and 9 bases stayed unmatched. CDR3 size: 16 residues. Germline CDR1 reads SGHTA; CDR2 reads FQGNSA.